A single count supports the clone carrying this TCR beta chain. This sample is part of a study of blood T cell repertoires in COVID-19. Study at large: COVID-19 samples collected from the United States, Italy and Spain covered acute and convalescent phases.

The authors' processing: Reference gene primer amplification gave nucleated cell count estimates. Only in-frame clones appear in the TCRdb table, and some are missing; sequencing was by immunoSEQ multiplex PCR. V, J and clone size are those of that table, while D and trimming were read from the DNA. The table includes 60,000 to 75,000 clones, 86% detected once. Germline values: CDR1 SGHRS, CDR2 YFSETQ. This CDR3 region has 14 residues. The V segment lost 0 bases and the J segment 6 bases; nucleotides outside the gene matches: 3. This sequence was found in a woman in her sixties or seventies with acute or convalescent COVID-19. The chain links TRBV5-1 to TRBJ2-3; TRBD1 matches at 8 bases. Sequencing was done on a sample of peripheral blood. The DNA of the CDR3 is TGCGCCAGCAGCTTGGAAACAGGGGGGGATACGCAGTATTTT. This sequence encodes CASSLETGGDTQYF.